This T cell receptor beta chain was sequenced for a study of CD8+ T cells in alopecia areata. Whole-study context: Treated individuals took tofacitinib by mouth, 5 to 10 mg twice daily. The study gave tofacitinib for 6 to 18 months, then 6 months off drug.

TCR sequencing used cDNA made by reverse transcription of extracted RNA. Sequenced by immunoSEQ multiplex PCR; TCRdb stores in-frame clones only, minus some. The data show over 200,000 clones, more than 45% seen once. With respect to this clone: Its target is not known.

Points from the study as a whole: Lesional scalp, especially alopecia totalis/universalis, showed higher clonality than normal scalp.

Punch biopsies of lesional scalp, plus peripheral blood, were taken from alopecia areata patients. The receptor comes from a human donor with alopecia areata. This specimen consisted of CD4+ T cells sorted from blood, obtained at week 0.

The CDR3 DNA reads as TGCGCCAGCAGCCCGAGGAGCGGGGCCACTTTGGATACGCAGTATTTT. It specifies CASSPRSGATLDTQYF. The chain combines TRBV5-1 with TRBJ2-3, with 7 bases lining up with TRBD2. CDR1 and CDR2 from the germline V gene are SGHRS and YFSETQ. The CDR3 totals 16 residues. V dropped 4 bases and J dropped 6; count of bases not matched to a gene: 14.